These T cell receptor beta chains were read from a single sample in a study of blood T cells in healthy people across ages. TCRdb fed the 5' RACE reads into MiXCR, producing one record per CDR3 protein. This sample has roughly 500,000 distinct CDR3 sequences; roughly a quarter occur once, and the top ten carry around 18%. Sequences were obtained from blood. The receptor set was obtained from a woman aged 70 to 79 in good health. CDR3s include the opening cysteine and the closing phenylalanine or tryptophan. Fields, in order: CDR3 length, J gene, clone size, D gene, V gene, CDR3 protein, CDR3 DNA. D genes are given only for firm matches. Clone size is stated in some rows and not others, as once, few, many or a class when expanded.

length: 13
J: TRBJ1-2
size: few
D: .
V: TRBV20-1
CDR3: CSALNLPQGGYTF
DNA: TGCAGTGCTTTAAACCTACCCCAGGGGGGCTACACCTTC

length: 12
J: TRBJ2-1
size: few
D: .
V: TRBV3-1
CDR3: CASGRLINEQFF
DNA: TGTGCCAGCGGCCGACTCATCAATGAGCAGTTCTTC

length: 12
J: TRBJ1-1
size: .
D: .
V: TRBV20-1
CDR3: CSARTVNTEAFF
DNA: TGCAGTGCCAGGACAGTGAACACTGAAGCTTTCTTT

length: 15
J: TRBJ2-4
size: .
D: TRBD1
V: TRBV11-3
CDR3: CASSPRTGGGNIQYF
DNA: TGTGCCAGCAGCCCTCGGACAGGGGGCGGGAACATTCAGTACTTC

length: 15
J: TRBJ1-2
size: few
D: TRBD1
V: TRBV3-1
CDR3: CASSLGQGESYGYTF
DNA: TGTGCCAGCAGCCTAGGACAGGGGGAGAGCTACGGCTACACCTTC

length: 16
J: TRBJ1-4
size: few
D: .
V: TRBV2
CDR3: CASSAQTLATNEKLFF
DNA: TGTGCCAGCAGTGCGCAGACGCTAGCAACTAATGAAAAACTGTTTTTT

length: 12
J: TRBJ1-2
size: .
D: TRBD1
V: TRBV12-3/TRBV12-4
CDR3: CASTFWGGDSAF
DNA: TGTGCCAGCACCTTCTGGGGCGGGGACAGTGCCTTC

length: 14
J: TRBJ1-5
size: .
D: .
V: TRBV11-2
CDR3: CASSLTETKQPQHF
DNA: TGTGCCAGCAGCTTAACGGAGACGAAACAGCCCCAGCATTTT

length: 13
J: TRBJ1-4
size: few
D: TRBD1
V: TRBV20-1
CDR3: CSAVGQGHEKLFF
DNA: TGCAGTGCGGTGGGACAGGGTCATGAAAAACTGTTTTTT

length: 17
J: TRBJ1-3
size: few
D: .
V: TRBV5-5
CDR3: CASSLNFRGNSGDTVYF
DNA: TGTGCCAGCAGCTTGAATTTTCGGGGAAACTCTGGAGACACCGTATATTTT

length: 13
J: TRBJ2-7
size: once
D: .
V: TRBV12-3/TRBV12-4
CDR3: CASSPEEAYEQYF
DNA: TGTGCCAGCAGCCCCGAGGAAGCCTACGAGCAGTACTTC

length: 15
J: TRBJ1-4
size: many
D: TRBD1
V: TRBV5-5
CDR3: CASSRTGTGDEKLFF
DNA: TGTGCCAGCAGCCGGACCGGGACAGGGGACGAAAAACTGTTTTTT

length: 17
J: TRBJ2-1
size: .
D: TRBD2
V: TRBV27
CDR3: CASSRFGLAGGFYEQFF
DNA: TGTGCCAGCAGCCGTTTTGGGCTAGCGGGGGGGTTTTATGAGCAGTTCTTC

length: 12
J: TRBJ2-7
size: once
D: .
V: TRBV6-2/TRBV6-3
CDR3: CASNSRPSLRYF
DNA: TGTGCCAGCAATTCCAGGCCTTCTTTGCGGTACTTC

length: 16
J: TRBJ1-3
size: few
D: .
V: TRBV12-3/TRBV12-4
CDR3: CASSMRRGITGNTIYF
DNA: TGTGCCAGCAGTATGCGCAGGGGAATCACTGGAAACACCATATATTTT

length: 15
J: TRBJ2-3
size: .
D: .
V: TRBV12-3/TRBV12-4
CDR3: CASRPLRGGTDTQYF
DNA: TGTGCCAGCAGACCCCTTCGCGGGGGCACAGATACGCAGTATTTT

length: 15
J: TRBJ2-3
size: once
D: TRBD2
V: TRBV3-1
CDR3: CASSQDLAGADTQYF
DNA: TGTGCCAGCAGCCAAGATTTAGCGGGAGCAGATACGCAGTATTTT

length: 13
J: TRBJ2-7
size: few
D: .
V: TRBV7-2
CDR3: CASSLMPFGEQYF
DNA: TGTGCCAGCAGCTTAATGCCCTTCGGCGAGCAGTACTTC

length: 20
J: TRBJ1-4
size: .
D: .
V: TRBV15
CDR3: CATSRAGGFRVTATNEKLFF
DNA: TGTGCCACCAGCAGAGCCGGGGGCTTCAGGGTTACGGCAACTAATGAAAAACTGTTTTTT

length: 15
J: TRBJ2-3
size: few
D: TRBD1
V: TRBV7-3
CDR3: CASSSGQLSTDTQYF
DNA: TGTGCCAGCAGCTCGGGACAGCTTAGCACAGATACGCAGTATTTT

length: 17
J: TRBJ2-1
size: .
D: TRBD2
V: TRBV7-2
CDR3: CASSLELGLAGDNEQFF
DNA: TGTGCCAGCAGCTTAGAATTAGGGCTAGCGGGGGACAATGAGCAGTTCTTC

length: 13
J: TRBJ2-7
size: few
D: .
V: TRBV6-6
CDR3: CASQRASVGAQYF
DNA: TGTGCCAGCCAAAGGGCGAGCGTGGGTGCGCAGTACTTC

length: 14
J: TRBJ2-4
size: .
D: .
V: TRBV9
CDR3: CASSVGGDRNIQYF
DNA: TGTGCCAGCAGCGTAGGAGGAGATCGAAACATTCAGTACTTC

length: 14
J: TRBJ1-6
size: .
D: .
V: TRBV7-8
CDR3: CASSLTVDNSPLHF
DNA: TGTGCCAGCAGCCTTACGGTGGATAATTCACCCCTCCACTTT

length: 15
J: TRBJ2-5
size: few
D: .
V: TRBV7-2
CDR3: CASSLLGVLSETQYF
DNA: TGTGCCAGCAGCTTATTGGGTGTTTTGTCAGAGACCCAGTACTTC

length: 15
J: TRBJ2-4
size: few
D: .
V: TRBV19
CDR3: CASSVEGVSKNIQYF
DNA: TGTGCCAGTAGTGTGGAGGGGGTTAGTAAAAACATTCAGTACTTC

length: 15
J: TRBJ1-1
size: .
D: .
V: TRBV6-1
CDR3: CASSAFRDMNTEAFF
DNA: TGTGCCAGCAGTGCGTTCAGGGATATGAACACTGAAGCTTTCTTT

length: 13
J: TRBJ2-7
size: .
D: .
V: TRBV6-6
CDR3: CASSYLAGYEQYF
DNA: TGTGCCAGCAGTTACCTTGCAGGGTACGAGCAGTACTTC

length: 18
J: TRBJ1-1
size: .
D: .
V: TRBV6-1
CDR3: CASNATGRGSGRGTEAFF
DNA: TGTGCCAGCAACGCCACCGGGCGGGGGTCTGGGCGAGGTACTGAAGCTTTCTTT

length: 13
J: TRBJ1-6
size: .
D: .
V: TRBV20-1
CDR3: CSARGQPNSPLHF
DNA: TGCAGTGCTCGAGGACAGCCTAATTCACCCCTCCACTTT

length: 12
J: TRBJ1-6
size: .
D: .
V: TRBV27
CDR3: CASSFPHSPLHF
DNA: TGTGCCAGCAGTTTTCCACATTCACCCCTCCACTTT

length: 16
J: TRBJ1-1
size: few
D: TRBD1
V: TRBV4-1
CDR3: CASSQGQGTKGTEAFF
DNA: TGCGCCAGCAGCCAGGGACAGGGGACTAAGGGGACTGAAGCTTTCTTT

length: 15
J: TRBJ2-5
size: few
D: .
V: TRBV5-4
CDR3: CASSSPHRQEETQYF
DNA: TGTGCCAGCAGCTCCCCCCACCGACAAGAAGAGACCCAGTACTTC

length: 12
J: TRBJ2-3
size: .
D: .
V: TRBV20-1
CDR3: CSASEGMDTQYF
DNA: TGCAGTGCCTCGGAGGGGATGGATACGCAGTATTTT

length: 14
J: TRBJ2-5
size: .
D: .
V: TRBV6-1
CDR3: CASWDRRDWETQYF
DNA: TGTGCCAGCTGGGATCGCAGGGATTGGGAGACCCAGTACTTC

length: 16
J: TRBJ1-4
size: few
D: .
V: TRBV3-1
CDR3: CASSQDDVGGGEKLFF
DNA: TGTGCCAGCAGCCAAGATGATGTTGGCGGTGGGGAAAAACTGTTTTTT

length: 15
J: TRBJ1-4
size: few
D: TRBD1
V: TRBV4-3
CDR3: CASSLWTGTNEKLFF
DNA: TGCGCCAGCAGCCTCTGGACAGGAACTAATGAAAAACTGTTTTTT

length: 14
J: TRBJ2-2
size: .
D: .
V: TRBV11-2
CDR3: CASGAGHTTRELFF
DNA: TGTGCCAGCGGGGCGGGACATACAACCAGGGAGCTGTTTTTT

length: 13
J: TRBJ2-1
size: few
D: .
V: TRBV7-2
CDR3: CASSLDSTNEQFF
DNA: TGTGCCAGCAGCTTAGATTCCACCAATGAGCAGTTCTTC

length: 14
J: TRBJ1-2
size: .
D: .
V: TRBV2
CDR3: CASRDSGASSGYTF
DNA: TGTGCCAGCCGAGATTCCGGGGCCTCCTCTGGCTACACCTTC

length: 15
J: TRBJ2-1
size: few
D: TRBD2
V: TRBV7-2
CDR3: CASSSASGEYNEQFF
DNA: TGTGCCAGCAGCTCAGCTAGCGGGGAGTACAATGAGCAGTTCTTC

length: 15
J: TRBJ2-1
size: once
D: .
V: TRBV5-1
CDR3: CASSLESGGQNEQFF
DNA: TGCGCCAGCAGCTTGGAAAGCGGAGGTCAGAATGAGCAGTTCTTC

length: 11
J: TRBJ2-5
size: .
D: .
V: TRBV20-1
CDR3: CSGGSQETQYF
DNA: TGCAGTGGGGGCAGCCAAGAGACCCAGTACTTC

length: 15
J: TRBJ2-5
size: .
D: .
V: TRBV5-1
CDR3: CASSLWGTGVETQYF
DNA: TGCGCCAGCAGCTTGTGGGGTACCGGAGTAGAGACCCAGTACTTC

length: 15
J: TRBJ1-1
size: few
D: .
V: TRBV6-2/TRBV6-3
CDR3: CASNHPDGRNTEAFF
DNA: TGTGCCAGCAATCACCCGGACGGTCGGAACACTGAAGCTTTCTTT

length: 13
J: TRBJ2-1
size: many
D: .
V: TRBV7-8
CDR3: CASSQQIYNEQFF
DNA: TGTGCCAGCAGCCAACAAATATACAATGAGCAGTTCTTC

length: 13
J: TRBJ1-1
size: many
D: .
V: TRBV6-5
CDR3: CASMKQGNTEAFF
DNA: TGTGCCAGCATGAAACAGGGAAACACTGAAGCTTTCTTT

length: 14
J: TRBJ1-5
size: .
D: TRBD1
V: TRBV7-3
CDR3: CASSLKGAVQPQHF
DNA: TGTGCCAGCAGCTTAAAGGGGGCAGTACAGCCCCAGCATTTT

length: 15
J: TRBJ1-4
size: .
D: TRBD1
V: TRBV7-6
CDR3: CASSLGRAGGEKLFF
DNA: TGTGCCAGCAGCTTAGGGAGGGCAGGGGGTGAAAAACTGTTTTTT

length: 15
J: TRBJ2-1
size: few
D: TRBD1
V: TRBV4-3
CDR3: CASSQSGQTYNEQFF
DNA: TGCGCCAGCAGCCAATCGGGACAGACCTACAATGAGCAGTTCTTC